Listed below are T cell receptor beta chains from one sample, sequenced in a study of control samples from healthy donors and cancer patients. TCRdb's copy holds only in-frame clones and misses some; the assay was immunoSEQ multiplex PCR. This table holds roughly 86,000 clones, 85% to 95% found once. The specimen was blood. The receptors stem from a woman in her thirties in good health. Each CDR3 is given with its conserved first and last residue. D genes are given only for firm matches. Not every row has a clone size; where given, it reads once, few, many or a size class.

d_call clone_size j_call v_call cdr3_aa cdr3_nt
TRBD2 . TRBJ2-1 TRBV20-1 CSASTGWGSGKEQFF TGCAGTGCTAGTACTGGTTGGGGTAGCGGGAAAGAGCAGTTCTTC
TRBD1 . TRBJ2-3 TRBV6-5 CASSQGQGLDTQYF TGTGCCAGCAGCCAGGGACAGGGGCTAGATACGCAGTATTTT
. . TRBJ1-3 TRBV9 CASSVTSGTSGNTIYF TGTGCCAGCAGCGTAACCAGTGGCACCTCTGGAAACACCATATATTTT
. . TRBJ1-5 TRBV6-5 CASSYDKGGQPQHF TGTGCCAGCAGTTACGATAAGGGCGGACAGCCCCAGCATTTT
. . TRBJ1-2 TRBV27 CASSYTGSRGYTF TGTGCCAGCAGTTATACAGGGTCTCGTGGCTACACCTTC
. . TRBJ2-1 TRBV24-1 CATSDPGRGLENEQFF TGTGCCACCAGTGACCCGGGACGGGGCCTTGAGAATGAGCAGTTCTTC
TRBD1 . TRBJ2-4 TRBV7-9 CASSFPDKDRGKNIQYF TGTGCCAGCAGCTTTCCGGACAAAGACAGGGGGAAAAACATTCAGTACTTC
. few TRBJ2-1 TRBV15 CATSRPPKGSEQFF TGTGCCACCAGCAGACCCCCCAAGGGTTCGGAGCAGTTCTTC
TRBD1 . TRBJ2-7 TRBV30 CAWGTGGEQYF TGTGCCTGGGGGACAGGGGGCGAGCAGTACTTC
TRBD1 . TRBJ2-7 TRBV7-9 CASSLVGQGASYEQYF TGTGCCAGCAGCTTAGTGGGGCAGGGGGCCAGCTACGAGCAGTACTTC
. . TRBJ2-3 TRBV20-1 CSAAGTHTQYF TGCAGTGCCGCCGGGACCCATACGCAGTATTTT
. . TRBJ1-6 TRBV7-8 CASSPPGYNSPLHF TGTGCCAGCAGCCCTCCAGGTTATAATTCACCCCTCCACTTT
. . TRBJ1-5 TRBV28 CASSNRGGDNQPQHF TGTGCCAGCAGCAATAGGGGAGGGGATAATCAGCCCCAGCATTTT
. . TRBJ2-7 TRBV3-1/TRBV3-2 CASSLRAEQYF TGTGCCAGCAGCCTGAGGGCAGAGCAGTACTTC
. once TRBJ2-7 TRBV4-1 CASSQDEQGFSYEQYF TGCGCCAGCAGCCAAGATGAACAGGGATTCTCCTACGAGCAGTACTTC
TRBD1 . TRBJ2-3 TRBV11-2 CASSLGTERQYF TGTGCCAGCAGCCTCGGGACAGAAAGGCAGTATTTT
TRBD1 . TRBJ1-4 TRBV30 CAWNRGTATNEKLFF TGTGCCTGGAACCGGGGGACAGCAACTAATGAAAAACTGTTTTTT
TRBD2 medium-sized TRBJ2-7 TRBV28 CASNERGGYEQYF TGTGCCAGTAATGAGCGGGGGGGCTACGAGCAGTACTTC
. . TRBJ1-2 TRBV11-2 CASSLERRNNYGYTF TGTGCCAGCAGCTTAGAGCGCCGGAACAACTATGGCTACACCTTC
. . TRBJ1-2 TRBV4-2 CASRDTGTADAYGYTF TGTGCCAGCAGGGACACGGGGACCGCCGACGCCTATGGCTACACCTTC
TRBD1 . TRBJ2-6 TRBV27 CASSYTGDLSGANVLTF TGTGCCAGCAGTTACACAGGGGACCTCTCTGGGGCCAACGTCCTGACTTTC
TRBD1 . TRBJ1-2 TRBV30 CAWGSGTDYGYTF TGTGCCTGGGGCTCAGGGACAGATTATGGCTACACCTTC
TRBD2 few TRBJ2-5 TRBV6-1 CASSEAAGGQETQYF TGTGCCAGCAGTGAAGCAGCGGGGGGGCAAGAGACCCAGTACTTC
. once TRBJ2-2 TRBV18 CASSPGTSTGELFF TGTGCCAGCTCACCCGGGACGTCCACCGGGGAGCTGTTTTTT
. medium-sized TRBJ1-1 TRBV12-3/TRBV12-4 CASSLWGNTEAFF TGTGCCAGCAGTTTGTGGGGGAACACTGAAGCTTTCTTT
TRBD1 . TRBJ1-1 TRBV9 CASSPWDRAGTEAFF TGTGCCAGCAGCCCCTGGGACAGGGCGGGAACTGAAGCTTTCTTT
. . TRBJ2-1 TRBV19 CASSIKGYEQFF TGTGCCAGTAGTATTAAGGGATACGAGCAGTTCTTC
. . TRBJ2-2 TRBV11-2 CASITRGRAGELFF TGTGCCAGCATCACCAGGGGACGGGCCGGGGAGCTGTTTTTT
TRBD1 . TRBJ2-5 TRBV6-5 CASSYSGQGSQETQYF TGTGCCAGCAGTTACTCGGGACAGGGATCTCAAGAGACCCAGTACTTC
. . TRBJ2-3 TRBV19 CASSHSIDATDTQYF TGTGCCAGTTCCCACTCCATTGACGCAACAGATACGCAGTATTTT
. . TRBJ1-4 TRBV28 CASSFGGTATNEKLFF TGTGCCAGCAGTTTCGGGGGGACTGCAACTAATGAAAAACTGTTTTTT
. . TRBJ1-5 TRBV24-1 CATSEGVVSNQPQHF TGTGCCACCAGTGAAGGGGTGGTTAGCAATCAGCCCCAGCATTTT
. . TRBJ2-7 TRBV27 CASSTGPLSYEQYF TGTGCCAGCAGTACAGGCCCTCTATCCTACGAGCAGTACTTC
TRBD2 . TRBJ2-7 TRBV29-1 CSVATGLAGDQYF TGCAGCGTTGCAACTGGACTAGCGGGAGATCAGTACTTC
. . TRBJ1-1 TRBV3-1/TRBV3-2 CASSQVGGRDTEAFF TGTGCCAGCAGCCAAGTTGGGGGAAGGGACACTGAAGCTTTCTTT
. . TRBJ2-5 TRBV3-1/TRBV3-2 CASGLGQETQYF TGTGCCAGCGGTTTGGGGCAAGAGACCCAGTACTTC
. once TRBJ1-4 TRBV2 CACSPTGEKLFF TGTGCCTGCAGCCCTACAGGAGAAAAACTGTTTTTT
. . TRBJ1-2 TRBV30 CAWSVRDGGIGYTF TGTGCCTGGAGTGTAAGGGACGGGGGAATTGGCTACACCTTC
TRBD2 once TRBJ2-1 TRBV19 CASSIIFMRELGYNEQFF TGTGCCAGTAGTATCATTTTTATGCGGGAGCTGGGGTACAATGAGCAGTTCTTC
. few TRBJ1-3 TRBV7-6 CASSLVEGFSGNTIYF TGTGCCAGCAGCTTAGTTGAAGGATTCTCTGGAAACACCATATATTTT
TRBD1 . TRBJ2-6 TRBV2 CASRTGTGISGANVLTF TGTGCCAGCAGGACCGGGACAGGGATCTCTGGGGCCAACGTCCTGACTTTC
. . TRBJ2-7 TRBV6-1 CASSDRTLSFSYEQYF TGTGCCAGCAGTGACAGGACGCTTTCCTTTTCCTACGAGCAGTACTTC
TRBD1 . TRBJ1-3 TRBV19 CASSKSHGTGLGNTIYF TGTGCCAGTAGTAAATCCCACGGGACAGGATTGGGAAACACCATATATTTT
TRBD1 . TRBJ1-2 TRBV3-1/TRBV3-2 CASSQGTVYGYTF TGTGCCAGCAGCCAGGGGACAGTCTATGGCTACACCTTC
TRBD2 . TRBJ2-1 TRBV7-9 CASSTTSGSYNEQFF TGTGCCAGCAGCACCACTAGCGGATCCTACAATGAGCAGTTCTTC
. once TRBJ2-3 TRBV3-1/TRBV3-2 CASSHSARGFLADTQYF TGTGCCAGCAGCCATTCCGCGCGTGGGTTTTTAGCAGATACGCAGTATTTT
. . TRBJ1-1 TRBV6-5 CASRPRTYTEAFF TGTGCCAGCAGGCCCAGGACTTACACTGAAGCTTTCTTT
TRBD1 . TRBJ1-5 TRBV7-2 CASSLTGANQPQHF TGTGCCAGCAGCTTGACAGGGGCAAATCAGCCCCAGCATTTT
. . TRBJ1-4 TRBV19 CASSPRQAHEKLFF TGTGCCAGTAGTCCTAGACAGGCCCATGAAAAACTGTTTTTT
. . TRBJ1-5 TRBV2 CASSDAGASNQPQHF TGTGCCAGCAGTGACGCAGGGGCGAGCAATCAGCCCCAGCATTTT